The 17 T cell receptor beta chains below were found in one sample sequenced in a study of T cell responses to AZD1222 COVID-19 vaccine. The data were produced by immunoSEQ multiplex PCR, yet TCRdb's version contains in-frame clones alone and is incomplete. The profile shows 100,000 to 120,000 clones, roughly 92% of them singletons. The source was peripheral blood, collected 28 days after the second AZD1222 dose. These receptors originate from an adult who received the AZD1222 COVID-19 vaccine.

This chain links TRBV29-1 with TRBJ2-4, with D perhaps matching TRBD1 or TRBD2 (5 bases each). The CDR3 extends over 14 amino acids. CDR1 and CDR2 from the germline V gene are SQVTM and ANQGSEA. With 3 bases removed from V and 7 bases from J, the gap between germline ends came to 16 bases. The CDR3 bases are TGCAGCGTTGATGAGGGGATCTCGGGGAACATTCAGTACTTC. The encoded protein is CSVDEGISGNIQYF.

This chain uses TRBV28 with TRBJ2-3; D is uncertain. Germline CDR1 MDHEN, CDR2 SYDVKM. The CDR3 spans 14 residues. Trimming took 3 bases from V and 1 from J, leaving 8 bases between them. CDR3 loop: CASSLARRTDTQYF. CDR3 nucleotide sequence: TGTGCCAGCAGTTTGGCCAGACGCACAGATACGCAGTATTTT.

This sequence joins TRBV19 and TRBJ1-6; TRBD1 agrees at 9 bases. The CDR3 is made up of 14 amino acids. V trimming: 10 bases; J trimming: 6 bases; junction bases outside the gene matches: 7. Germline CDR1 is LNHDA and CDR2 is SQIVND (reference sequence). The CDR3 DNA sequence: TGTGCCACCGGGGGACAGGGTGTTAATTCACCCCTCCACTTT. Its protein is CATGGQGVNSPLHF.

J is TRBJ1-1 and V is TRBV2, with D hard to call. V was clipped by 7 bases and J by 4 bases, with 10 bases between them. CDR1 SNHLY and CDR2 FYNNEI come from the germline V gene. The CDR3 length is 12 residues. The CDR3 sequence: CASTFISTEAFF. The DNA for the CDR3 is TGTGCCAGCACCTTCATCAGCACTGAAGCTTTCTTT.

This sequence joins TRBV5-6 and TRBJ1-1, with D maybe TRBD1 (6 bases). CDR1 is SGHDT, CDR2 YYEEEE, per germline. The CDR3 runs to 13 residues. V was trimmed by 2 bases and J by 3 bases, leaving 8 bases between them. CDR3 residues: CASSFQGHTEAFF. The CDR3 DNA sequence: TGTGCCAGCAGCTTTCAGGGGCACACTGAAGCTTTCTTT.

The chain carries TRBV28 and TRBJ2-3; no clear D. The germline V and J ends were trimmed by 6 bases and 2 bases, with 9 bases remaining between them. This CDR3 is 13 amino acids long. CDR1 is MDHEN and CDR2 is SYDVKM in the germline V gene. CDR3 loop: CASRDQPTDTQYF. In DNA form, the CDR3 reads TGTGCCAGCAGGGATCAGCCCACAGATACGCAGTATTTT.

The V and J genes are TRBV10-3 and TRBJ2-5; 8 bases align to TRBD1. The CDR3 totals 15 residues. Germline CDR1 is ENHRY and CDR2 is SYGVKD. V shed 5 bases, J shed 3 bases, and the junction held 8 bases outside the gene matches. In DNA form, the CDR3 reads TGTGCCATCAGTCCGGGACAGGCAAAAAAAGAGACCCAGTACTTC. Protein sequence: CAISPGQAKKETQYF.

The chain employs TRBV5-6 and TRBJ2-2; D not certain. Per the germline V gene, CDR1 is SGHDT and CDR2 is YYEEEE. CDR3 length: 13 amino acids. Trimming pared 4 bases from V and 1 base from J, leaving 5 bases between. CDR3 bases: TGTGCCAGCAGCCCAGGGAACACCGGGGAGCTGTTTTTT. Translation gives CASSPGNTGELFF.

This clone appeared once. This sequence joins TRBV5-1 and TRBJ1-1, with 8 bases matching TRBD1. V was clipped by 4 bases and J by 0 bases; unmatched bases: 2. The length of the CDR3 is 14 residues. Germline assignment: CDR1 SGHRS and CDR2 YFSETQ. CDR3 DNA sequence: TGCGCCAGCAGCCAGACAGGGGTGAACACTGAAGCTTTCTTT. It specifies CASSQTGVNTEAFF.

This sequence joins TRBV6-5 and TRBJ2-2; 7 positions agree with TRBD1. V trimming: 2 bases; J trimming: 5 bases; junction bases outside the gene matches: 2. Germline V CDR1 and CDR2: MNHEY, SVGAGI. CDR3 length: 14 amino acids. CDR3 in amino acids: CASSYARGTGELFF. The CDR3 bases are TGTGCCAGCAGTTACGCCAGGGGGACCGGGGAGCTGTTTTTT.

Notes on this clone: Different DNA sequences within this sample yield the same CDR3. The chain combines TRBV18 with TRBJ2-1; the D is unclear. Germline-derived CDR1 and CDR2 are KGHSH and LQKENI. The CDR3 sequence is 11 residues long. The germline V and J ends were trimmed by 6 bases and 5 bases, with 5 bases remaining between them. The CDR3 region has the DNA TGTGCCAGCTCGCCTAACAATGAGCAGTTCTTC. Its translation is CASSPNNEQFF.

The chain joins TRBV28 to TRBJ1-2; weak D call: TRBD1 (5 bases). CDR1 is MDHEN and CDR2 is SYDVKM in the germline V gene. Trimming removed 6 bases from V and 5 bases from J, with 25 bases in between. This CDR3 spans 17 amino acids. This CDR3 is CASSTDTRKGLTYGYTF. The DNA for the CDR3 is TGTGCCAGCAGCACCGACACCCGGAAGGGGCTTACGTATGGCTACACCTTC.

The chain recombines TRBV6-2 or TRBV6-3 with TRBJ1-5, with D possibly TRBD1 on 5 matching bases. CDR1 MNHEY and CDR2 SVGEGT come from the germline V gene. Trimming removed 2 bases at V and 6 bases at J, with 11 bases between. This CDR3 contains 14 residues. The DNA for the CDR3 is TGTGCCAGCAGTTACGGGGGGGAAGGTCAGCCCCAGCATTTT. As protein: CASSYGGEGQPQHF.

As DNA, the CDR3 is TGCGCCAGCAGCCAAGAGAGACTCACCTCCTACGAGCAGTACTTC. Translated, it gives CASSQERLTSYEQYF. This chain links TRBV4-3 with TRBJ2-7; D gene ambiguous. Germline values: CDR1 LGHNA, CDR2 YSLEER. The CDR3 runs 15 residues. V lost 0 bases and J 0 bases, leaving 9 bases between the germline ends.

This chain connects TRBV28 to TRBJ1-4; D remains unclear. The CDR3 spans 15 residues. The germline CDR1 and CDR2 sequences are MDHEN and SYDVKM. V lost 5 bases, J lost 2 bases, and 12 bases lay in between. The chain's CDR3 is CASSPPGWTNEKLFF. As DNA, the CDR3 is TGTGCCAGCAGTCCCCCCGGGTGGACTAATGAAAAACTGTTTTTT.

This clone was counted a single time. The chain has TRBV7-9 and TRBJ2-3; D not certain. The germline V gene encodes CDR1 SEHNR and CDR2 FQNEAQ (reference sequence). V was cut by 5 bases and J by 5 bases, with 8 bases left in between. The CDR3 consists of 12 residues. CDR3 nucleotide sequence: TGTGCCAGCAGCCCGGCAGGAGATACGCAGTATTTT. Amino acid sequence: CASSPAGDTQYF.

This rearrangement joins TRBV10-3 to TRBJ1-5; D call uncertain. Trimming shortened V by 4 bases and J by 7 bases, and 8 bases separated the two germline ends. This CDR3 has 12 amino acids. CDR1 is ENHRY, CDR2 SYGVKD, per germline. The CDR3 region has the DNA TGTGCCATCAGTGCCGCCGACCAGCCCCAGCATTTT. Translated, it gives CAISAADQPQHF.